This is a list of T cell receptor beta chains from one sample in a study of T cell responses to AZD1222 COVID-19 vaccine. The protocol was immunoSEQ multiplex PCR, while the TCRdb copy is restricted to in-frame clones and leaves out a portion. The sample includes 180,000 or so clones, 90% to 95% seen only once; the top ten take over 1.5%. Sequencing used peripheral blood, obtained 28 days after the second AZD1222 dose. The receptor source for this set is an adult who received the AZD1222 COVID-19 vaccine. The CDR3 runs from the conserved cysteine through the conserved F or W. Each record gives: V gene, J gene, CDR3 protein.

TRBV3-1/TRBV3-2,TRBJ1-6,CASSPFSTSPLHF
TRBV6-2/TRBV6-3,TRBJ2-5,CASSPVGQGRAQYF
TRBV7-2,TRBJ2-7,CASSVSRDLYGQYF
TRBV9,TRBJ2-1,CASSVWAELSGKGEQFF
TRBV11-2,TRBJ2-7,CASSPKWLGSYEQYF
TRBV11-3,TRBJ2-7,CASSYQLLAGVNEQYF
TRBV6-1,TRBJ2-1,CASSGAGGRSYNEQFF
TRBV7-2,TRBJ1-1,CASSLNPGNTEAFF
TRBV7-9,TRBJ2-2,CATGRELFF
TRBV6-5,TRBJ1-3,CASSRNRGNTIYF
TRBV27,TRBJ1-1,CASSMIGLSWNTEAFF
TRBV30,TRBJ1-6,CASSRGRSSYNSPLHF
TRBV5-1,TRBJ2-1,CASSPPGGSEGYNEQFF
TRBV7-8,TRBJ1-3,CASSLARAVVGNTIYF
TRBV6-5,TRBJ1-3,CASSVTGVAGNTIYF
TRBV7-3,TRBJ2-3,CASSPRPLEALDTQYF
TRBV18,TRBJ1-1,CASSRDQGRMNTEAFF
TRBV5-1,TRBJ1-6,CASSLSRGSLHF
TRBV24-1,TRBJ2-1,CATRGQVGNEQFF
TRBV19,TRBJ2-4,CASNSGDAKNIQYF
TRBV29-1,TRBJ1-1,CSASGYSNTEAFF
TRBV27,TRBJ2-1,CASSNRFAFNEQFF
TRBV11-2,TRBJ2-3,CASSSSTDTQYF
TRBV6-2/TRBV6-3,TRBJ2-7,CASSYLGATYEQYF
TRBV7-9,TRBJ1-2,CASSLAKGQGAGGYTF
TRBV4-2,TRBJ2-2,CASSQAMLVDTGELFF
TRBV20-1,TRBJ2-7,CSASSLAVVYEQYF
TRBV15,TRBJ2-5,CATSRDRGQETQYF
TRBV6-1,TRBJ2-1,CASSEPPNEQFF
TRBV6-2/TRBV6-3,TRBJ2-7,CASSYSLGLAYEQYF
TRBV4-1,TRBJ2-7,CASSQDGREAPVEQYF
TRBV2,TRBJ2-1,CASSFGTSGGEGEQFF
TRBV12-5,TRBJ1-3,CASGLASGTSWNTIYF
TRBV6-5,TRBJ1-1,CASHRDKDTEAFF
TRBV19,TRBJ1-5,CASHETGGFQPQHF
TRBV9,TRBJ1-1,CASSRQRENTEAFF
TRBV18,TRBJ1-5,CASSPGTGGNQPQHF
TRBV9,TRBJ2-5,CASSVGPSGSGPTQYF
TRBV6-2/TRBV6-3,TRBJ1-5,CASSYRQGSVQPQHF